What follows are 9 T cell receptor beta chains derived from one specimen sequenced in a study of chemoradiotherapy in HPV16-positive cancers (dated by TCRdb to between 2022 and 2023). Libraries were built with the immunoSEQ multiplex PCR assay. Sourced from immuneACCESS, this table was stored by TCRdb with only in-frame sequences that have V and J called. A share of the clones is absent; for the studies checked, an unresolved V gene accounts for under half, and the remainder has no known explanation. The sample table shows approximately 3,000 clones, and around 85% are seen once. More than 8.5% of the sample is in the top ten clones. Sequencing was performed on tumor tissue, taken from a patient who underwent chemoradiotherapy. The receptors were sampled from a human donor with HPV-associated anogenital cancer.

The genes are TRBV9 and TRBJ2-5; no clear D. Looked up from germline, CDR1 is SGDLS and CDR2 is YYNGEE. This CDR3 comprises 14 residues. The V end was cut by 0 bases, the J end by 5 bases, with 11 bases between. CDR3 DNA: TGTGCCAGCAGCGTAGGGCCCTTGGGGGAGACCCAGTACTTC. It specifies CASSVGPLGETQYF.

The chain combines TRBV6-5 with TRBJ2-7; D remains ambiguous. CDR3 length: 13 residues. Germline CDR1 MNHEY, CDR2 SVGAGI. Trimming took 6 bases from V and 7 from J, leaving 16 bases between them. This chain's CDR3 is CASRGAGWVEQYF. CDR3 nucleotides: TGTGCCAGCAGGGGCGCCGGGTGGGTAGAGCAGTACTTC.

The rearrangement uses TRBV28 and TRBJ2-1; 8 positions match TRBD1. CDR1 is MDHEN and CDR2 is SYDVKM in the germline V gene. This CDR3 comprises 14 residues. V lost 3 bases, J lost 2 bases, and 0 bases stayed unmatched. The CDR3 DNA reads TGTGCCAGCAGTTTGACAGGGGCCTACAATGAGCAGTTCTTC. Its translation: CASSLTGAYNEQFF.

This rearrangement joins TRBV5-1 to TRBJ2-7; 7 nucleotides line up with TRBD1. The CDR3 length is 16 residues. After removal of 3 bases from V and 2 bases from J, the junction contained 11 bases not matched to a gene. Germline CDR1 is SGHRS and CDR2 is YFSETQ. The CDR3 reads CASSYRRGTDTYEQYF. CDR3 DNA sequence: TGCGCCAGCAGCTACCGTCGAGGGACAGATACCTACGAGCAGTACTTC.

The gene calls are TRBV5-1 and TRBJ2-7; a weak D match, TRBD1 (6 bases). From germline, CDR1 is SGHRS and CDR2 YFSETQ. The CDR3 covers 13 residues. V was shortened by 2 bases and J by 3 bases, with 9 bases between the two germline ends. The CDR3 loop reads CASSLMTGYEQYF. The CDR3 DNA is TGCGCCAGCAGCTTAATGACAGGCTACGAGCAGTACTTC.

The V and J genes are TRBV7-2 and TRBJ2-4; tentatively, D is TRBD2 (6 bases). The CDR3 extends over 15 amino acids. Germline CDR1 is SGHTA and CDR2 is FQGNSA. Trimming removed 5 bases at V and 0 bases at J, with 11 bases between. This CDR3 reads CASSDGGLAKNIQYF. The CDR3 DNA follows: TGTGCCAGCAGCGACGGGGGACTAGCCAAAAACATTCAGTACTTC. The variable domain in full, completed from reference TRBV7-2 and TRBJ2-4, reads GAGVSQSPSNKVTEKGKDVELRCDPISGHTALYWYRQSLGQGLEFLIYFQGNSAPDKSGLPSDRFSAERTGGSVSTLTIQRTQQEDSAVYLCASSDGGLAKNIQYFGAGTRLSVL.

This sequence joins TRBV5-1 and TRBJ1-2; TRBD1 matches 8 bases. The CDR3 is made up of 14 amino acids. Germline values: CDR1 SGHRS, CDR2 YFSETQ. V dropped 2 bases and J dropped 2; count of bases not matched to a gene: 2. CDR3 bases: TGCGCCAGCAGCTTTGGACAGGGCAACTATGGCTACACCTTC. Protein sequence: CASSFGQGNYGYTF.

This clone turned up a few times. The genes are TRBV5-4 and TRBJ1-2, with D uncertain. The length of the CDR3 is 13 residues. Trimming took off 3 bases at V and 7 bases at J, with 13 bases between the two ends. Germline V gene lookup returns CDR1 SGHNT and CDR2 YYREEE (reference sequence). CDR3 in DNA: TGTGCCAGCAGCTATTGGACCGTCGGTGGCTACACCTTC. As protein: CASSYWTVGGYTF.

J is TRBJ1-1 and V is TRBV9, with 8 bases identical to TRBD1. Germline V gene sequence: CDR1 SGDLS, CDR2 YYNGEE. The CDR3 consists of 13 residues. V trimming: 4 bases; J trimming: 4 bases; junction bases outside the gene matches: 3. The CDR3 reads CASSSGTGTEAFF. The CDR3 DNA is TGTGCCAGCAGCTCCGGGACAGGCACTGAAGCTTTCTTT. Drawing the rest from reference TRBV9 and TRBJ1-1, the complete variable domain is DSGVTQTPKHLITATGQRVTLRCSPRSGDLSVYWYQQSLDQGLQFLIQYYNGEERAKGNILERFSAQQFPDLHSELNLSSLELGDSALYFCASSSGTGTEAFFGQGTRLTVV.